This TCR beta chain was captured by sequencing in a study of T cell changes during pregnancy in multiple sclerosis. Repertoires were generated with immunoSEQ multiplex PCR, while TCRdb's copy carries only in-frame clones and drops some. The top ten clones hold 3.5% to 4% of a sample with 89,000 or so clones, roughly nine tenths of them seen once. Germline values: CDR1 MNHNS, CDR2 SASEGT. The CDR3 covers 13 residues. V was trimmed by 1 base and J by 6 bases, leaving 9 bases between them. The chain employs TRBV6-1 and TRBJ1-2; D possibly corresponds to TRBD1 (5 bases). The TCR comes from a female donor in good health, serving as a control in a pregnancy study. Some clones in this sample may be carry-over from other donors' samples. Sequenced here: PBMCs, sampled in the first trimester of pregnancy. For the CDR3, the DNA is TGTGCCAGCAGTGAAGAGGGGTCTCATGGCTACACCTTC. Its translation is CASSEEGSHGYTF.